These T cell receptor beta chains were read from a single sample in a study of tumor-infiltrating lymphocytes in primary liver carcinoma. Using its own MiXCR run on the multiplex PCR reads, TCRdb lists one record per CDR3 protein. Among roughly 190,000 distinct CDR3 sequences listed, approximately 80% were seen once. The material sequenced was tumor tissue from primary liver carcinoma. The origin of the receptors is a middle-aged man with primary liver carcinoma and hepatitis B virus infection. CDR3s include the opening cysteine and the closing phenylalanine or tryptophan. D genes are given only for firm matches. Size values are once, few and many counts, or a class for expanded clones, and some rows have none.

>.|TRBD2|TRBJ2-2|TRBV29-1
TGCAGCGTTGCGGAACTAGCGGCAACGAACACCGGGAAACCGTTTTTT
CSVAELAATNTGKPFF
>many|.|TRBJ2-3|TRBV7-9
TGTGCCAGCAGCGTGTTCACAGATACGCAGTATTTT
CASSVFTDTQYF
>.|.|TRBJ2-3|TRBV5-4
TGCGCCAGCATTAACAGAACCTCCGGAAATAGCACAGATACGCAGTATTTT
CASINRTSGNSTDTQYF
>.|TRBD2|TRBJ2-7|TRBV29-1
TGCAGAGCCCGGGAGGCGTTTCAGGGCGAGCAGAACTTC
CRAREAFQGEQNF
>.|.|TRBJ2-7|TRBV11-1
TGTGTCACTCGACAAGGGGTGACTTCCTACGAGCCGTACTTC
CVTRQGVTSYEPYF
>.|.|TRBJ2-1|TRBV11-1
TGTGCCAGCAGCCCACGGGTGGCGGACTACTACATTGAGCAGTTCTTC
CASSPRVADYYIEQFF
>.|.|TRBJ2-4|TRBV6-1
TGTACCAGCAATGCCACAGAGGGGTTCGGCAAAAACATTCAGTACTTC
CTSNATEGFGKNIQYF
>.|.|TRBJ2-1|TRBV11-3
TGTGCATGCAGCTTAGGCGTCTCGAACAATGAGCACTTCTTC
CACSLGVSNNEHFF
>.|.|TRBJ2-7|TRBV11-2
TGTGCCAGCAGCTTACGATGGAGATGGGAAAATGAGCAGTACTTC
CASSLRWRWENEQYF
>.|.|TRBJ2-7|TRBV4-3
TGCGCTAGCAGCCAAGATTTTGGGAGGACATCGGACAAGCAGTACTTC
CASSQDFGRTSDKQYF
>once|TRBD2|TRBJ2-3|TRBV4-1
TGCGCCAGCAGCCAAGATGCGGGAGGGCAGGGACATACGCAGTATTTT
CASSQDAGGQGHTQYF
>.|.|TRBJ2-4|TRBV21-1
TGTGCCAGCAGCAACATGGTTCCTAGCAGGAGAGGGGACATTCAGTACTTC
CASSNMVPSRRGDIQYF
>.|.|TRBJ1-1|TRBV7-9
TGTGCCAGCAACATTGGGATCAGGAGTGGAACTGAAGCTTTCTTT
CASNIGIRSGTEAFF
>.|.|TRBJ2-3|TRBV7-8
TGTGCCAGCAGCCCTGCCAGGTGTGCAGATAAGCAGTATTTT
CASSPARCADKQYF
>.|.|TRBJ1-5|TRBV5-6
TGTCCCAGCAGCAACTTGGGCAGGGGCGATCAGCCCCAGCATTTT
CPSSNLGRGDQPQHF
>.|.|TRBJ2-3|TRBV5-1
TGCGCCAGCAGCTTGGACGCGGGTAATCAGCCCCAGTATTTT
CASSLDAGNQPQYF
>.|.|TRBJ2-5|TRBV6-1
TGTGCCAAAAGTGGTGGAGGCGGTGGGGAGACCCAGTACTTC
CAKSGGGGGETQYF
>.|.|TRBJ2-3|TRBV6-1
TGTGCCAGTGATGCGGTTTACACGCTGTATTTT
CASDAVYTLYF
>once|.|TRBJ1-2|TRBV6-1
TGTACCAGCAGCGAAGTTTCAAACTATGGCTACACCTTC
CTSSEVSNYGYTF
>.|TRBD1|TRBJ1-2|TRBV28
TGTGCCAGCTCAGGCCCGGGACAGGAGTTTCGCTACACCTTC
CASSGPGQEFRYTF
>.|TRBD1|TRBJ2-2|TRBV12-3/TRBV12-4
TGTGTCAGCAGTTTACAGACAGGGGTGACCGGGGAACTGTTTTTT
CVSSLQTGVTGELFF
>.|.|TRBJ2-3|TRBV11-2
TGTGCCGGCAGTCCCCCGGGCCTGGCAGATACGCAGTATTTT
CAGSPPGLADTQYF
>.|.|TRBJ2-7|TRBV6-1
TGTGCCACGGATGAAGACTCGGGGTGCAACGAGCAGTACTTC
CATDEDSGCNEQYF
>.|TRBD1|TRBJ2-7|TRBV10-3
TGTGCCATCAGTGGGGGACAGGGGGTCCCGAAAGACTACGAGCAGTACTTC
CAISGGQGVPKDYEQYF
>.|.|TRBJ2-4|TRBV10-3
TGTACCATTCGGGAGGCCAGGGGCCTCAAAAACATTCAGTACTTC
CTIREARGLKNIQYF
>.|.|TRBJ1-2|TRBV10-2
TGCGCCAGTAGTGAAATCATTAACTATGGCTACACCTTC
CASSEIINYGYTF